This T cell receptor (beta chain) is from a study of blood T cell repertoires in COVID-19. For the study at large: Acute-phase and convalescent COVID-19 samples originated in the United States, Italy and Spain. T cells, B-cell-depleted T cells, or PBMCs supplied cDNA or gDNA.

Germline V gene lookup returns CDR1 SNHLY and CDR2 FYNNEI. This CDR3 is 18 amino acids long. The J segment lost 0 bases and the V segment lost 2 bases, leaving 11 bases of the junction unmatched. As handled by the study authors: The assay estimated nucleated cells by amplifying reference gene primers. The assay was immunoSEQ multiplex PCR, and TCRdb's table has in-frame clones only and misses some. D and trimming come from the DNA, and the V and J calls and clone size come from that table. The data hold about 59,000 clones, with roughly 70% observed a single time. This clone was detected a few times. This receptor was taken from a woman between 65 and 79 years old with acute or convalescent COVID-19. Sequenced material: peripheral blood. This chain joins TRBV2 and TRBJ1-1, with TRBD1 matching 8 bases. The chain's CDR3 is CASSEIGTVTGVNTEAFF. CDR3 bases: TGTGCCAGCAGTGAAATAGGGACGGTGACAGGGGTGAACACTGAAGCTTTCTTT.